Listed below are T cell receptor beta chains from one sample, sequenced in a study of T cell changes during pregnancy in multiple sclerosis. The assay was immunoSEQ multiplex PCR, and TCRdb's table has in-frame clones only and misses some. Here the sample spans 40,000 to 50,000 clones, nearly 95% being singletons. The sample here was CD4+ T cells from peripheral blood mononuclear cells, taken in the first trimester of pregnancy. These receptors all stem from a female donor with multiple sclerosis, enrolled in a pregnancy study. Each CDR3 is given with its conserved first and last residue. D genes are given only for firm matches. The size entry is marked missing in some rows and otherwise reads once, few, many or a size class.

d_gene: -
j_gene: TRBJ1-2
abundance: once
v_gene: TRBV5-6
CDR3aa: CASSLRLEDGYTF
CDR3nt: TGTGCCAGCAGCTTGAGGTTGGAGGATGGCTACACCTTC

d_gene: -
j_gene: TRBJ2-2
abundance: -
v_gene: TRBV10-3
CDR3aa: CAISEPGTNTGELFF
CDR3nt: TGTGCCATCAGTGAACCGGGAACGAACACCGGGGAGCTGTTTTTT

d_gene: -
j_gene: TRBJ1-5
abundance: -
v_gene: TRBV2
CDR3aa: CATSGYSNQPQHF
CDR3nt: TGTGCCACCAGCGGGTATAGCAATCAGCCCCAGCATTTT

d_gene: -
j_gene: TRBJ1-5
abundance: -
v_gene: TRBV7-8
CDR3aa: CASSLVGGEGRPQHF
CDR3nt: TGTGCCAGCAGCTTAGTCGGGGGAGAGGGTCGGCCCCAGCATTTT

d_gene: TRBD2
j_gene: TRBJ2-7
abundance: few
v_gene: TRBV11-2
CDR3aa: CASSPGLAGVWNF
CDR3nt: TGTGCCAGCAGCCCCGGACTAGCGGGGGTTTGGAACTTC

d_gene: TRBD2
j_gene: TRBJ2-1
abundance: -
v_gene: TRBV7-9
CDR3aa: CASGQTSGIDNEQFF
CDR3nt: TGTGCCAGCGGACAAACTAGCGGGATAGACAATGAGCAGTTCTTC

d_gene: -
j_gene: TRBJ1-1
abundance: -
v_gene: TRBV15
CDR3aa: CATSRDLNTEAFF
CDR3nt: TGTGCCACCAGCAGAGATCTTAACACTGAAGCTTTCTTT

d_gene: -
j_gene: TRBJ2-4
abundance: -
v_gene: TRBV2
CDR3aa: CASRERTAVAKNIQYF
CDR3nt: TGTGCCAGCAGGGAACGAACAGCGGTAGCCAAAAACATTCAGTACTTC

d_gene: -
j_gene: TRBJ2-3
abundance: -
v_gene: TRBV5-4
CDR3aa: CASSREPTDTQYF
CDR3nt: TGTGCCAGCAGCAGAGAACCCACAGATACGCAGTATTTT

d_gene: TRBD2
j_gene: TRBJ2-1
abundance: -
v_gene: TRBV7-9
CDR3aa: CASSLSGGPRGEQFF
CDR3nt: TGTGCCAGCAGCTTAAGCGGGGGGCCGAGGGGTGAGCAGTTCTTC

d_gene: TRBD1
j_gene: TRBJ2-3
abundance: -
v_gene: TRBV5-1
CDR3aa: CASSEWVGQSTDTQYF
CDR3nt: TGCGCCAGCAGCGAGTGGGTGGGACAGAGCACAGATACGCAGTATTTT

d_gene: -
j_gene: TRBJ2-4
abundance: -
v_gene: TRBV29-1
CDR3aa: CSVEFVRENIQYF
CDR3nt: TGCAGCGTTGAATTCGTCCGAGAAAACATTCAGTACTTC

d_gene: TRBD2
j_gene: TRBJ2-3
abundance: -
v_gene: TRBV5-1
CDR3aa: CASSLEGGGPTDTQYF
CDR3nt: TGCGCCAGCAGCTTGGAAGGCGGGGGGCCCACAGATACGCAGTATTTT

d_gene: TRBD1
j_gene: TRBJ1-1
abundance: -
v_gene: TRBV15
CDR3aa: CATARDRANTEAFF
CDR3nt: TGTGCCACCGCTCGGGACAGGGCAAACACTGAAGCTTTCTTT

d_gene: TRBD1
j_gene: TRBJ2-7
abundance: -
v_gene: TRBV6-1
CDR3aa: CASVGQGGTYEQYF
CDR3nt: TGTGCCAGTGTGGGACAGGGGGGGACCTACGAGCAGTACTTC

d_gene: -
j_gene: TRBJ1-2
abundance: -
v_gene: TRBV6-1
CDR3aa: CASSELSYGYTF
CDR3nt: TGTGCCAGCAGTGAACTTAGTTATGGCTACACCTTC

d_gene: -
j_gene: TRBJ1-1
abundance: -
v_gene: TRBV5-6
CDR3aa: CASSNPGQHMNTEAFF
CDR3nt: TGTGCCAGCAGCAATCCCGGACAGCACATGAACACTGAAGCTTTCTTT

d_gene: -
j_gene: TRBJ2-7
abundance: -
v_gene: TRBV28
CDR3aa: CASSLSTWGHEQYF
CDR3nt: TGTGCCAGCAGTTTATCGACCTGGGGCCACGAGCAGTACTTC

d_gene: -
j_gene: TRBJ1-1
abundance: -
v_gene: TRBV6-1
CDR3aa: CASSELGEVNTEAFF
CDR3nt: TGTGCCAGCAGTGAATTAGGTGAGGTGAACACTGAAGCTTTCTTT

d_gene: TRBD2
j_gene: TRBJ2-5
abundance: -
v_gene: TRBV6-1
CDR3aa: CASSESGAGGPGETQYF
CDR3nt: TGTGCCAGCAGTGAAAGTGGAGCGGGGGGGCCGGGAGAGACCCAGTACTTC

d_gene: TRBD2
j_gene: TRBJ2-3
abundance: -
v_gene: TRBV15
CDR3aa: CATGKEGRLAGVTDTQYF
CDR3nt: TGTGCCACTGGGAAGGAGGGTCGATTAGCGGGGGTCACAGATACGCAGTATTTT

d_gene: TRBD2
j_gene: TRBJ2-1
abundance: -
v_gene: TRBV7-2
CDR3aa: CASSLLAGGHFATEQFF
CDR3nt: TGTGCCAGCAGCTTGTTGGCGGGGGGGCACTTCGCCACTGAGCAGTTCTTC

d_gene: TRBD1
j_gene: TRBJ2-5
abundance: -
v_gene: TRBV7-2
CDR3aa: CASSTRTGGSETQYF
CDR3nt: TGTGCCAGCAGCACACGGACAGGGGGTAGTGAGACCCAGTACTTC

d_gene: -
j_gene: TRBJ1-3
abundance: -
v_gene: TRBV30
CDR3aa: CAWSGQFSGNTIYF
CDR3nt: TGTGCCTGGAGTGGGCAGTTTTCTGGAAACACCATATATTTT

d_gene: -
j_gene: TRBJ1-2
abundance: -
v_gene: TRBV27
CDR3aa: CASSPFKIGGAGGYTF
CDR3nt: TGTGCCAGCAGTCCCTTTAAGATAGGGGGGGCAGGAGGCTACACCTTC

d_gene: -
j_gene: TRBJ2-1
abundance: -
v_gene: TRBV10-3
CDR3aa: CAISARGAGGEQFF
CDR3nt: TGTGCCATCAGTGCCCGGGGGGCCGGTGGTGAGCAGTTCTTC

d_gene: -
j_gene: TRBJ1-2
abundance: -
v_gene: TRBV28
CDR3aa: CASSLSPGRGYTF
CDR3nt: TGTGCCAGCAGTTTATCACCAGGGCGCGGCTACACCTTC

d_gene: TRBD2
j_gene: TRBJ2-2
abundance: -
v_gene: TRBV12-5
CDR3aa: CASGLGTSGELFF
CDR3nt: TGTGCTAGTGGTTTGGGGACTAGCGGGGAGCTGTTTTTT

d_gene: -
j_gene: TRBJ1-2
abundance: -
v_gene: TRBV15
CDR3aa: CATSRVIQRGLGGYTF
CDR3nt: TGTGCCACCAGCAGAGTGATTCAGAGAGGTTTAGGTGGCTACACCTTC

d_gene: -
j_gene: TRBJ1-3
abundance: -
v_gene: TRBV2
CDR3aa: CASSETGNTIYF
CDR3nt: TGTGCCAGCAGTGAGACAGGAAACACCATATATTTT

d_gene: -
j_gene: TRBJ2-6
abundance: -
v_gene: TRBV9
CDR3aa: CASSSIVGAGSGANVLTF
CDR3nt: TGTGCCAGCAGCTCGATCGTGGGGGCGGGCTCTGGGGCCAACGTCCTGACTTTC

d_gene: TRBD1
j_gene: TRBJ1-1
abundance: few
v_gene: TRBV5-5
CDR3aa: CASSLTGDPEAFF
CDR3nt: TGTGCCAGCAGCTTGACAGGGGATCCTGAAGCTTTCTTT

d_gene: TRBD1
j_gene: TRBJ1-4
abundance: -
v_gene: TRBV7-9
CDR3aa: CASSSGQANEKLFF
CDR3nt: TGTGCCAGCAGCTCGGGACAGGCTAATGAAAAACTGTTTTTT